The 2 T cell receptor beta chains below all came from one sample that was sequenced in a study of shared clonotypes between healthy human individuals. Here immunoSEQ multiplex PCR was the method, and the copy in TCRdb shows in-frame clones only, minus some. This table holds around 990,000 clones, roughly 80% found once. The sample consisted of memory CD4+ T cells from PBMCs. Subset in this sample: CD45RA-negative fraction. Source of these receptors: a young man in good health. Some clones in this sample may be carry-over from other donors' samples.

The V call is TRBV10-1, the J call TRBJ2-3, with D perhaps TRBD1 or TRBD2 (5 bases each). The germline V and J ends were trimmed by 6 bases and 2 bases, with 24 bases remaining between them. This CDR3 contains 18 residues. Germline V gene data show CDR1 as WNHNN and CDR2 as SYGVQD (reference sequence). The DNA of the CDR3 is TGCGCCAGCAGGATGAGGGTAGGGGAGAGCCCTCCCACAGATACGCAGTATTTT. This gives the protein CASRMRVGESPPTDTQYF.

This chain connects TRBV5-1 to TRBJ2-7, with D possibly being TRBD1 or TRBD2 (6 bases each). This CDR3 comprises 16 residues. From germline, CDR1 is SGHRS and CDR2 YFSETQ. The germline V and J ends were trimmed by 2 bases and 1 base, with 16 bases remaining between them. The CDR3 coding sequence is TGCGCCAGCAGCTTTGGGGGGCACGGCGGGTCCTACGAGCAGTACTTC. Amino acid sequence: CASSFGGHGGSYEQYF.